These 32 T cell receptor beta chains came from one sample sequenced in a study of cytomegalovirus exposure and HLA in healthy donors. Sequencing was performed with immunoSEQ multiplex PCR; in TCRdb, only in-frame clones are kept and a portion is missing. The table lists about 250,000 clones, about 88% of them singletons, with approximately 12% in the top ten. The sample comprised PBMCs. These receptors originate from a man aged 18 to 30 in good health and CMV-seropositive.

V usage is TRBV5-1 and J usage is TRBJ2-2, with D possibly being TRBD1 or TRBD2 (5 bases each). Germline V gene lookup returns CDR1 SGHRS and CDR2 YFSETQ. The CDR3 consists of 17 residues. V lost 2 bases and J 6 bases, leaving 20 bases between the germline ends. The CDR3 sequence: CASSLTSWGSYAGELFF. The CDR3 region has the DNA TGCGCCAGCAGCTTAACGTCCTGGGGGTCGTATGCCGGGGAGCTGTTTTTT.

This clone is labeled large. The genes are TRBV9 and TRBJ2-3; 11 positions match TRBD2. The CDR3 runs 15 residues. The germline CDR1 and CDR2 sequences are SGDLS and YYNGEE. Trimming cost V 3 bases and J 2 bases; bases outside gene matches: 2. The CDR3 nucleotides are TGTGCCAGCAGCGGACTAGCGGGACCCACAGATACGCAGTATTTT. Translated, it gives CASSGLAGPTDTQYF.

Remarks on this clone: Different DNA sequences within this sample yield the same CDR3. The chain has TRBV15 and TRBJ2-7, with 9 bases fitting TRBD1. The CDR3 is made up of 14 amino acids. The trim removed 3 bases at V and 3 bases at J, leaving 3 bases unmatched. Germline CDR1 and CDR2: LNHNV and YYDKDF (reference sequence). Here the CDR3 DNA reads TGTGCCACCAGCAGGGACAGGGGATTCTACGAGCAGTACTTC. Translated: CATSRDRGFYEQYF.

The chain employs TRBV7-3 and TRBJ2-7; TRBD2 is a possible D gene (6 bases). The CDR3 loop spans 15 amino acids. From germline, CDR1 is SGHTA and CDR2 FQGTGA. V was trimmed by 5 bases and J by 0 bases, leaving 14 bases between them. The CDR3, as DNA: TGTGCCAGCAGCCCGAGCCGGGAGAGCTCCTACGAGCAGTACTTC. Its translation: CASSPSRESSYEQYF.

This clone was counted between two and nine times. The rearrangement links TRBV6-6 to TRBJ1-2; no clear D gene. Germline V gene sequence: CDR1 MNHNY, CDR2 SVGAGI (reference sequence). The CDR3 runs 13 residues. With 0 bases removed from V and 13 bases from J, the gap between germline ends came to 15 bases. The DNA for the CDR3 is TGTGCCAGCAGTTACTCGAACGGGAATAATCCCACCTTC. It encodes CASSYSNGNNPTF.

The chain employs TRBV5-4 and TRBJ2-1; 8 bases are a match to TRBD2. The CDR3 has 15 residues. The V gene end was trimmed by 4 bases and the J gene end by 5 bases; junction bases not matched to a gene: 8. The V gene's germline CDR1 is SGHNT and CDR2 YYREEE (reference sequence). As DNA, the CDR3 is TGTGCCAGCAGCCGGGGGACTAGTCGGAACAATGAGCAGTTCTTC. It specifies CASSRGTSRNNEQFF.

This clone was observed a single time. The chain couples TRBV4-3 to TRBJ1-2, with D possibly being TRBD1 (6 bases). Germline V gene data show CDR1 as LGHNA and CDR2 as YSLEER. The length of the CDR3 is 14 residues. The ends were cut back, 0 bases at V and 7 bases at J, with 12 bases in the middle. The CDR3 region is CASSQEGAPAGYTF. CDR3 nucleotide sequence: TGCGCCAGCAGCCAAGAGGGGGCGCCGGCTGGCTACACCTTC.

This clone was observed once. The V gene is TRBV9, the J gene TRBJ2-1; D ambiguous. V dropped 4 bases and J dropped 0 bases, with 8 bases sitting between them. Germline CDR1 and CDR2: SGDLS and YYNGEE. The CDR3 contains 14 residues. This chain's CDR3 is CASSTRPSYNEQFF. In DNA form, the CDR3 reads TGTGCCAGCAGCACGAGACCCTCCTACAATGAGCAGTTCTTC.

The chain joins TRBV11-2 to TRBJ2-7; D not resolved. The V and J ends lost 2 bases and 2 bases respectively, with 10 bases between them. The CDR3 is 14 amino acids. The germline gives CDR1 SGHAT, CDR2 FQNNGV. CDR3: CASSLYRETYEQYF. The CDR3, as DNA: TGTGCCAGCAGCTTATATAGGGAAACCTACGAGCAGTACTTC.

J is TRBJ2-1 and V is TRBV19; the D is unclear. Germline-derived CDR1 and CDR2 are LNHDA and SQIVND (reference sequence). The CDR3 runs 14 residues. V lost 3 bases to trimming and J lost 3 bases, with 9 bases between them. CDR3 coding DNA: TGTGCCAGTAGTATCGGGTCTCTCTACAATGAGCAGTTCTTC. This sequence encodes CASSIGSLYNEQFF.

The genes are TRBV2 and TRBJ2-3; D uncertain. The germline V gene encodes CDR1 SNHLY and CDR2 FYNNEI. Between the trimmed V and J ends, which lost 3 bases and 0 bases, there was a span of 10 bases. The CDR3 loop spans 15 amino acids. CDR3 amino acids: CASSDARASTDTQYF. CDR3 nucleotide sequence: TGTGCCAGCAGTGACGCTAGAGCTAGCACAGATACGCAGTATTTT.

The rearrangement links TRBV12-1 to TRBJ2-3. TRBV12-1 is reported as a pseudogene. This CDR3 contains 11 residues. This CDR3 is CASSSKDTQYF. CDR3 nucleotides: TGTGCCAGCAGCTCGAAGGATACGCAGTATTTT.

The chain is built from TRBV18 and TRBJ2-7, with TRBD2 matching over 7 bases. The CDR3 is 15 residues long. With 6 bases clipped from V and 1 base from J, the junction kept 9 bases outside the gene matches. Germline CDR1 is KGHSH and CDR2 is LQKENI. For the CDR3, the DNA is TGTGCCAGCTCTTCAGGCCTAGCGGAATCCTACGAGCAGTACTTC. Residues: CASSSGLAESYEQYF.

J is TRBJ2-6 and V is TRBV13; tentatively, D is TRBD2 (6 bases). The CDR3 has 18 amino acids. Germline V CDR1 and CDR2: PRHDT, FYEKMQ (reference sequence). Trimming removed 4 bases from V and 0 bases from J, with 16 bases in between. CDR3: CASSYGGTLLSGANVLTF. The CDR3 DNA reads TGTGCCAGCAGCTATGGCGGGACTCTCCTCTCTGGGGCCAACGTCCTGACTTTC.

The CDR3 is CASRLRTVAQPQHF. In DNA form, the CDR3 reads TGTGCCAGCAGGCTTCGGACAGTTGCTCAGCCCCAGCATTTT. The chain carries TRBV28 and TRBJ1-5; possible D gene TRBD1, 6 bases. Germline V gives CDR1 MDHEN, CDR2 SYDVKM. This CDR3 contains 14 residues. The V gene lost 6 bases and the J gene lost 6 bases, with 15 bases spanning the gap.

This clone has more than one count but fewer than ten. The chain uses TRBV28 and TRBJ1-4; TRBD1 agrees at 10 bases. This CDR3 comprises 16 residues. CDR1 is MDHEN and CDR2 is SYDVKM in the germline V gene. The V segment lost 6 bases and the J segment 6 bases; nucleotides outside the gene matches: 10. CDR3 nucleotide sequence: TGTGCCAGCAGCCTACTCCGGGACAGGGGAGATGAAAAACTGTTTTTT. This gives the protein CASSLLRDRGDEKLFF.

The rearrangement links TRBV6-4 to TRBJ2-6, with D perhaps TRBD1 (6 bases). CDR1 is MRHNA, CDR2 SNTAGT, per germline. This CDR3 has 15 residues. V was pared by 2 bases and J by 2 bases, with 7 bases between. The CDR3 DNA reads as TGTGCCAGCAGTGACGAGGGGGCTGGGGCCAACGTCCTGACTTTC. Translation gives CASSDEGAGANVLTF.

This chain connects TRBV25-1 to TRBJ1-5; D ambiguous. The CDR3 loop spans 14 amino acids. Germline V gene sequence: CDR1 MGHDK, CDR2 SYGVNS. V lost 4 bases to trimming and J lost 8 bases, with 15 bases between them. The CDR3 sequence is CASSVTGSREPQHF. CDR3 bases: TGTGCCAGCAGTGTTACGGGCTCCCGGGAGCCCCAGCATTTT.

For the CDR3, the DNA is TGTGCCTGGAGTGTAATGGGGAAAATGAGCGGCTACACCTTC. Translating gives CAWSVMGKMSGYTF. V and J are TRBV30 and TRBJ1-2; no clear D. The germline CDR1 and CDR2 sequences are GTSNPN and SVGIG (reference sequence). V lost 0 bases to trimming and J lost 8 bases, with 16 bases between them. The CDR3 loop spans 14 amino acids.

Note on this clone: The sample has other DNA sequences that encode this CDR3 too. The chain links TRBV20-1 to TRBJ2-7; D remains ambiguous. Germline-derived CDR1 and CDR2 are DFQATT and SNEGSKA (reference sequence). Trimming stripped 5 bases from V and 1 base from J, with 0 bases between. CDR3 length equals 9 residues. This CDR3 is CSASYEQYF. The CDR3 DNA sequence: TGCAGTGCTTCCTACGAGCAGTACTTC.

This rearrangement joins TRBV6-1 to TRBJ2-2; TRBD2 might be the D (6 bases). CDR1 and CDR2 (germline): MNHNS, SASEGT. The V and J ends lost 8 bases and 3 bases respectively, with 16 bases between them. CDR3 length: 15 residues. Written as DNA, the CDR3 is TGTGCCAGCCGTGGTGGGCGGGAAGACACCGGGGAGCTGTTTTTT. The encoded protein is CASRGGREDTGELFF.

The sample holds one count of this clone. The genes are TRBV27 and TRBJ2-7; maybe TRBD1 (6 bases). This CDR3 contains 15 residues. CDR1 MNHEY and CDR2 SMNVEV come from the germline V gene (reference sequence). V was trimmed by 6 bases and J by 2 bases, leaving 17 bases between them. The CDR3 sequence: CASRKRVGDTYEQYF. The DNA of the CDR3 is TGTGCCAGCAGAAAAAGAGTAGGGGACACCTACGAGCAGTACTTC.

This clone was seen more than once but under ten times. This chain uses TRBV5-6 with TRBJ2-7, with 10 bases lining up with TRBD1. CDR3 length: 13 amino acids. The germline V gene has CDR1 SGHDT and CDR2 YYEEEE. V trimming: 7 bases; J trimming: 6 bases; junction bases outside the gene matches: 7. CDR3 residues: CASGPTGGLEQYF. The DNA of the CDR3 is TGTGCCAGCGGGCCGACAGGGGGCCTCGAGCAGTACTTC.

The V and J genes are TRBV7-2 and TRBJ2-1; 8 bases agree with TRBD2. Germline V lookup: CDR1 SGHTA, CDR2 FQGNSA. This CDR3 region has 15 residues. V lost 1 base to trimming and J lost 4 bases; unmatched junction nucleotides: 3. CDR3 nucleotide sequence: TGTGCCAGCAGCTTAGACGGGAGGGTTTACAATGAGCAGTTCTTC. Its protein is CASSLDGRVYNEQFF.

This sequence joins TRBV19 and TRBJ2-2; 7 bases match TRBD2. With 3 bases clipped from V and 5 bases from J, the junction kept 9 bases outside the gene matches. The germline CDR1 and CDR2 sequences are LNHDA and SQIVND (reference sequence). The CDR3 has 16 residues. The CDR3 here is CASSMGLLSGTGELFF. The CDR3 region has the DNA TGTGCCAGTAGTATGGGACTACTCAGCGGTACCGGGGAGCTGTTTTTT.

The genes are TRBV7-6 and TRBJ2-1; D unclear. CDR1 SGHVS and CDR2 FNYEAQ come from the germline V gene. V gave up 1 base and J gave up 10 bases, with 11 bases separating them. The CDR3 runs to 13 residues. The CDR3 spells CASSLGTVGEQFF. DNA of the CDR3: TGTGCCAGCAGCTTAGGTACGGTTGGAGAGCAGTTCTTC.

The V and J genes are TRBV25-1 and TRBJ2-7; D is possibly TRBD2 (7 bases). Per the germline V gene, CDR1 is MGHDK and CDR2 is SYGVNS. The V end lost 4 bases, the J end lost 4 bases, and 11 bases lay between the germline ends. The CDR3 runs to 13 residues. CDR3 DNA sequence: TGTGCCAGCAGTGTTGCGGGGGCTTACGAGCAGTACTTC. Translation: CASSVAGAYEQYF.

The CDR3 DNA reads as TGTGCCAGCAGTGGGGTTGGCGGGTCCGTTCAGCCCCAGCATTTT. Protein product: CASSGVGGSVQPQHF. V gene TRBV2 combines with J gene TRBJ1-5; D unclear. Germline CDR1 and CDR2: SNHLY and FYNNEI. V gave up 4 bases and J gave up 6 bases, with 16 bases separating them. The CDR3 length is 15 residues.

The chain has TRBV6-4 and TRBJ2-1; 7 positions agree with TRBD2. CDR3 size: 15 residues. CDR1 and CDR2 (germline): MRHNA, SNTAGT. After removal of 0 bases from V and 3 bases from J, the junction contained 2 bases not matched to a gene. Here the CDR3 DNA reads TGTGCCAGCAGTGACTCGTCTAGCGGCTACAATGAGCAGTTCTTC. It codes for CASSDSSSGYNEQFF.

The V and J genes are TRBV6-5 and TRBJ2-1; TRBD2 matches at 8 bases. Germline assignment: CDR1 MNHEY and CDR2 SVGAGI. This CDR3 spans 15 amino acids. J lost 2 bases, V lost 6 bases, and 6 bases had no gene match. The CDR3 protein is CASRKEGLAYNEQFF. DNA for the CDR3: TGTGCCAGCAGAAAAGAGGGACTAGCCTACAATGAGCAGTTCTTC.

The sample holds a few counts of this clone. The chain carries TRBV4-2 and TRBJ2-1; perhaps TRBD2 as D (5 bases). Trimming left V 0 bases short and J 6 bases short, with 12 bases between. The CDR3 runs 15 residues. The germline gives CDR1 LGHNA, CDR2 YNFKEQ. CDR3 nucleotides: TGTGCCAGCAGCCAAGATCTTGGTAGCGCCAATGAGCAGTTCTTC. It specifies CASSQDLGSANEQFF.

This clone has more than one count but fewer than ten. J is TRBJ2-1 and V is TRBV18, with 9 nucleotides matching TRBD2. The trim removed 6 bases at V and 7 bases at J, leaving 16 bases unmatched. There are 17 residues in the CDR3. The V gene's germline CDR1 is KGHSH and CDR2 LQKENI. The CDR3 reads CASSLRVGSGSGNEQFF. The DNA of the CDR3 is TGTGCCAGCTCCCTTCGAGTTGGTAGCGGGAGTGGTAATGAGCAGTTCTTC.